The clone carrying this T cell receptor beta chain was picked up one time. Antigen: not known. The source of the sample is a study of cytomegalovirus exposure and HLA in healthy donors. General study points: Across donors, sequencing depth was assumed by presence/absence analyses to be roughly uniform. Three chains linked to CMV were shown in vitro to be specific for CMV antigens.

The PCR made use of 60 Vbeta and 13 Jbeta primers. Sequencing used immunoSEQ multiplex PCR; TCRdb keeps in-frame clones, though not all of them. The sample lists about 140,000 clones, over 60% occurring once. V lost 4 bases and J lost 2; bases outside the gene matches: 3. This CDR3 spans 13 amino acids. Germline V lookup: CDR1 SGHRS, CDR2 YFSETQ. V is TRBV5-1 and J is TRBJ2-7; 7 bases line up with TRBD2. The receptor comes from a female donor in good health and CMV-seronegative. The sequencing sample was made of PBMCs. Written as DNA, the CDR3 is TGCGCCAGCAGCAGCGGGGTCGCCTACGAGCAGTACTTC. Protein sequence: CASSSGVAYEQYF.